Below, 6 T cell receptor beta chains from the same sample are listed, as sequenced in a study of blood T cells in healthy people across ages. Primers used in a second PCR of roughly 6 to 12 cycles were a sample-barcoded 5' primer and a J-beta primer mix. Via MiXCR, TCRdb re-called the 5' RACE reads, giving one row per CDR3 protein. The sample consists of about 760,000 distinct CDR3 sequences, around 25% of them appearing once. This sample also appeared in a second study, on T cells of mothers and their children.

The source material was blood. Receptor source: a boy between 10 and 17 years old in good health.

This clonotype showed up just a few times. The chain has TRBV28 and TRBJ2-5; 11 bases map to TRBD2. The DNA end is a closer match to TRBJ2-7, so the J assignment may be wrong. The CDR3 sequence is 17 residues long. Germline CDR1 MDHEN, CDR2 SYDVKM. Here the CDR3 DNA reads TGTGCCAGCAGTCCCTCTACTCCGGGACTAGCGGCCTACGAGCAGTACTTC. As protein: CASSPSTPGLAAYEQYF.

The chain couples TRBV6-1 to TRBJ2-1; weak D call: TRBD2 (5 bases). The V gene lost 6 bases and the J gene lost 0 bases, with 12 bases spanning the gap. Germline V gives CDR1 MNHNS, CDR2 SASEGT. CDR3 length: 15 residues. The CDR3 here is CASSRAESSYNEQFF. Written as DNA, the CDR3 is TGTGCCAGCAGCCGAGCGGAGAGCTCCTACAATGAGCAGTTCTTC.

This clonotype occurred a few times. The chain is built from TRBV10-3 and TRBJ2-3, with TRBD2 matching 7 bases. This CDR3 has 17 residues. Germline CDR1 and CDR2: ENHRY and SYGVKD. V shed 3 bases, J shed 2 bases, and the junction held 11 bases outside the gene matches. The CDR3 nucleotides are TGTGCCATCAGTGATTCCAGGGCGGGGGATAACACAGATACGCAGTATTTT. Its translation: CAISDSRAGDNTDTQYF.

There are a few counts of this clonotype. The V and J genes are TRBV5-5 and TRBJ2-5; tentatively, D is TRBD1 or TRBD2 (6 bases each). The J call is doubtful: the DNA matches TRBJ2-7 better. The CDR3 loop spans 15 amino acids. Germline V lookup: CDR1 SGHKS, CDR2 YYEKEE (reference sequence). Here the CDR3 reads CASSALGGRGYEQYF. In DNA, the CDR3 is TGTGCCAGCAGCGCGTTAGGGGGGCGAGGTTACGAGCAGTACTTC.

This clonotype was seen only a few times. The CDR3 coding sequence is TGTGCCAGCAGTTCGGGGACAGGCCTCTACGAGCAGTACTTC. Protein sequence: CASSSGTGLYEQYF. The chain employs TRBV12-3 or TRBV12-4 and TRBJ2-7, with 8 nucleotides matching TRBD1. The CDR3 is 14 amino acids. The V segment lost 4 bases and the J segment 3 bases; nucleotides outside the gene matches: 5.

V usage is TRBV5-1 and J usage is TRBJ2-3; TRBD2 agrees at 11 bases. Germline-derived CDR1 and CDR2 are SGHRS and YFSETQ. Germline trimming cut 1 base from V and 5 bases from J; bases unmatched to any gene: 6. This CDR3 is built from 16 residues. For the CDR3, the DNA is TGCGCCAGCAGCTTGAGCCCTAGCGGGGGGAAAGATACGCAGTATTTT. Translated, it gives CASSLSPSGGKDTQYF.